This T cell receptor (beta chain) was retrieved from a study of T cells in Graves' hyperthyroidism and ophthalmopathy. This clonotype appeared many times. RNA transcripts gave rise to amplified TCR beta CDR3 regions. The HTBI primer set served for first-round RT-PCR of the TCR CDR3. TCRdb re-derived calls from the multiplex PCR reads in MiXCR, one entry per CDR3 protein. The sample shows approximately 430,000 distinct CDR3 sequences, more than 15% of them seen only once. The CDR3 has 13 amino acids. The germline CDR1 and CDR2 sequences are SNHLY and FYNNEI. Trimming took 5 bases from V and 1 from J, leaving 8 bases between them.

The receptor was isolated from a woman under 30 with Graves' hyperthyroidism. The sequenced material came from blood. The chain uses TRBV2 and TRBJ2-5; the D is unclear. The CDR3 region is CASSWSPQETQYF. The DNA for the CDR3 is TGTGCCAGCAGTTGGAGCCCCCAAGAGACCCAGTACTTC. The variable domain in full, with the rest retrieved from reference TRBV2 and TRBJ2-5, is EPEVTQTPSHQVTQMGQEVILRCVPISNHLYFYWYRQILGQKVEFLVSFYNNEISEKSEIFDDQFSVERPDGSNFTLKIRSTKLEDSAMYFCASSWSPQETQYFGPGTRLLVL.